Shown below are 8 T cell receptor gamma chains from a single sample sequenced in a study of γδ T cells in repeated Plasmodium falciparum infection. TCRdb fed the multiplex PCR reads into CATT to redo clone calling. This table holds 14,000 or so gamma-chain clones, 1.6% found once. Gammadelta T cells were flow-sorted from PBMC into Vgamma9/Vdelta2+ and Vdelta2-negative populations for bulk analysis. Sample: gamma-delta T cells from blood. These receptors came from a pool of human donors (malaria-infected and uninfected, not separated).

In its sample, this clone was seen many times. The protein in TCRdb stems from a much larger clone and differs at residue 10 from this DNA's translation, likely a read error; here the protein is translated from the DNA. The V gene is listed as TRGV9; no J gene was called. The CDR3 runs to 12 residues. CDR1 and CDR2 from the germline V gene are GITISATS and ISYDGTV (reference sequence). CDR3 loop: CALWVRVGFEIF. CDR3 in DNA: TGTGCCTTGTGGGTCCGGGTGGGGTTCGAGATATTT.

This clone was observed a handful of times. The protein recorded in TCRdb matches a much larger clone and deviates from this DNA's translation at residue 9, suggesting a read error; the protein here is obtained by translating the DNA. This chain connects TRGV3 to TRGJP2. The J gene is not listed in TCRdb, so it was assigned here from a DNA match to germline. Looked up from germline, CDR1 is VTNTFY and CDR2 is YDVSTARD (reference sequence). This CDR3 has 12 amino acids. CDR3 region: CATWSSDWVKTF. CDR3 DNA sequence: TGTGCCACCTGGAGTAGTGATTGGGTCAAGACGTTT.

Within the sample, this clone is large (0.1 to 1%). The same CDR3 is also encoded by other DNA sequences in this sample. This CDR3 reads CALWEEQELGKKIKVF. The CDR3 DNA reads TGTGCCTTGTGGGAAGAGCAAGAGTTGGGCAAAAAAATCAAGGTATTT. The chain has TRGV9 and TRGJP. The CDR3 is 16 residues long. Trimming cost V 4 bases and J 3 bases; bases outside gene matches: 3. The germline V gene encodes CDR1 GITISATS and CDR2 ISYDGTV (reference sequence).

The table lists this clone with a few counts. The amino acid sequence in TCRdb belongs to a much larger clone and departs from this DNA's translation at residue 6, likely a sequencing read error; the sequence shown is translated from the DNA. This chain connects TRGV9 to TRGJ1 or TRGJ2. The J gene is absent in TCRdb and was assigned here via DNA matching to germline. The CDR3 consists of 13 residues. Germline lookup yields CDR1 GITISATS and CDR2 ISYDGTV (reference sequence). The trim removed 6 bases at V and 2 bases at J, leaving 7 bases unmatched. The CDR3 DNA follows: TGTGCCTTGTGGTTCTCCTATTATTATAAGAAACTCTTT. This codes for CALWFSYYYKKLF.

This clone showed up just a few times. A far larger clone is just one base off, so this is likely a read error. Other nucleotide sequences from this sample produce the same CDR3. The CDR3, as DNA: TGTGCCTTGTGGGAGGTGGGATATTATAAAAAACTCTTT. Its translation is CALWEVGYYKKLF. The J gene went uncalled, whereas the V gene is TRGV9. Per germline, CDR1 GITISATS and CDR2 ISYDGTV (reference sequence). The CDR3 runs 13 residues.

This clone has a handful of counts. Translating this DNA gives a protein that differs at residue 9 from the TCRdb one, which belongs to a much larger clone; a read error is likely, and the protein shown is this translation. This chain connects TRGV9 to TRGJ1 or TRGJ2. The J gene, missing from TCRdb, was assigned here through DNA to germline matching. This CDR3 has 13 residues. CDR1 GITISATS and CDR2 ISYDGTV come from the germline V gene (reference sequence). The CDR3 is CALWEGHYHKKLF. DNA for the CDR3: TGTGCCTTGTGGGAGGGTCATTATCATAAGAAACTCTTT.

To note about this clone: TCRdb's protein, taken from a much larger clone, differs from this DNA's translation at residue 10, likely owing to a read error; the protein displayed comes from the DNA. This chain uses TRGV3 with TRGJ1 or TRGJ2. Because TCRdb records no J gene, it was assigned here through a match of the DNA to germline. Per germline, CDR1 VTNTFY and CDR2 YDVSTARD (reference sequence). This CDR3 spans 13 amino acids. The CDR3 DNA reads TGTGCCACCTGGCCCCGGGGTTATTATAGGAAACTCTTT. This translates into CATWPRGYYRKLF.

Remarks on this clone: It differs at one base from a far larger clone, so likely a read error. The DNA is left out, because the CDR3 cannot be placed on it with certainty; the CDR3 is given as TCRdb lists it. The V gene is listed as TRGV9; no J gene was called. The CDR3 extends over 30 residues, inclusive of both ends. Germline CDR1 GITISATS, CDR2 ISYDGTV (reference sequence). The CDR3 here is CALWEAEIRNSLAVEQHWLSQVSIGRIQHF.